Below are 16 T cell receptor beta chains sequenced from a single sample in a study of CD8 T cells in Susac syndrome. When the RNA was reverse transcribed, random hexamers were used with an input of about 0.5 to 1 ug. One entry per CDR3 protein results from TCRdb running MiXCR on the immunoSEQ multiplex PCR reads. Found here are 300,000 or so distinct CDR3 sequences, about 90% of them singletons; the top ten hold roughly 0.059%. The sample was CD4+ T cells from PBMCs. Every receptor here comes from a human donor with multiple sclerosis.

This clonotype was seen just once. The gene calls are TRBV5-1 and TRBJ1-2; D gene unclear. V was cut by 0 bases and J by 7 bases, with 13 bases left in between. CDR1 is SGHRS, CDR2 YFSETQ, per germline. This CDR3 comprises 14 residues. CDR3 nucleotides: TGCGCCAGCAGCTTGGACGGCAGTTGGTCTGGCTACACCTTC. Translated, it gives CASSLDGSWSGYTF.

CDR3 sequence reads: CASSKDRTSGNTIYF. As DNA, the CDR3 is TGTGCCAGCAGCAAGGACAGGACCTCTGGAAACACCATATATTTT. J is TRBJ1-3 and V is TRBV27, with TRBD1 identical over 7 bases. The J segment lost 0 bases and the V segment lost 6 bases, leaving 5 bases of the junction unmatched. CDR1 MNHEY and CDR2 SMNVEV come from the germline V gene (reference sequence). The length of the CDR3 is 15 residues.

The chain employs TRBV20-1 and TRBJ2-5, with a weak D call TRBD2 (5 bases). The germline CDR1 and CDR2 sequences are DFQATT and SNEGSKA (reference sequence). Trimming stripped 3 bases from V and 2 bases from J, with 16 bases between. The CDR3 spans 15 residues. Here the CDR3 reads CSASGGPQIQETQYF. The CDR3 bases are TGCAGTGCTAGCGGAGGCCCGCAGATACAAGAGACCCAGTACTTC.

The J gene is TRBJ2-1, the V gene TRBV7-9; D may be TRBD1 or TRBD2 (5 bases each). This CDR3 is built from 15 residues. The germline CDR1 and CDR2 sequences are SEHNR and FQNEAQ (reference sequence). V gave up 3 bases and J gave up 5 bases, with 14 bases separating them. The CDR3 DNA reads as TGTGCCAGCAGCTTCCCGGGACCGAGTAACAATGAGCAGTTCTTC. It specifies CASSFPGPSNNEQFF. The whole variable domain, remainder taken from reference TRBV7-9 and TRBJ2-1, is DTGVSQNPRHKITKRGQNVTFRCDPISEHNRLYWYRQTLGQGPEFLTYFQNEAQLEKSRLLSDRFSAERPKGSFSTLEIQRTEQGDSAMYLCASSFPGPSNNEQFFGPGTRLTVL.

This clonotype was seen a single time. This chain uses TRBV10-1 with TRBJ2-5; D tentatively reads TRBD1 or TRBD2 (6 bases each). The V and J ends lost 3 bases and 5 bases respectively, with 19 bases between them. The length of the CDR3 is 16 residues. Germline V lookup: CDR1 WNHNN, CDR2 SYGVQD (reference sequence). The CDR3 nucleotides read TGCGCCAGCAGTGATACCGGGGGCCCCGGATTGGAGACCCAGTACTTC. Amino acids: CASSDTGGPGLETQYF.

The chain has TRBV7-8 and TRBJ2-1; perhaps TRBD1 as D (7 bases). Trimming took 2 bases from V and 8 from J, leaving 19 bases between them. The CDR3 spans 16 residues. Per germline, CDR1 SGHVS and CDR2 FQNEAQ. Here the CDR3 reads CASSLILVTGRHEQFF. CDR3 DNA: TGTGCCAGCAGCTTAATCCTGGTGACAGGGAGGCATGAGCAGTTCTTC.

This clonotype was observed a few times. The CDR3 DNA is TGCAGTGCTAGAGAGAGCGGAACAGATACGCAGTATTTT. Its translation: CSARESGTDTQYF. The V gene is TRBV20-1, the J gene TRBJ2-3, with D perhaps matching TRBD2 (5 bases). Germline V gene sequence: CDR1 DFQATT, CDR2 SNEGSKA (reference sequence). This CDR3 is 13 amino acids long. Trimming shortened V by 0 bases and J by 3 bases, and 7 bases separated the two germline ends.

This clonotype was observed a few times. This chain uses TRBV28 with TRBJ2-5; D perhaps matches TRBD1 (6 bases). Germline-derived CDR1 and CDR2 are MDHEN and SYDVKM. CDR3 size: 14 residues. Trimming shortened V by 3 bases and J by 2 bases, and 10 bases separated the two germline ends. The CDR3 loop reads CASSFPGTQETQYF. CDR3 DNA: TGTGCCAGCAGTTTCCCCGGGACACAAGAGACCCAGTACTTC. The whole variable domain, filled in from reference TRBV28 and TRBJ2-5, reads DVKVTQSSRYLVKRTGEKVFLECVQDMDHENMFWYRQDPGLGLRLIYFSYDVKMKEKGDIPEGYSVSREKKERFSLILESASTNQTSMYLCASSFPGTQETQYFGPGTRLLVL.

The CDR3 DNA sequence: TGCAGTGCTCACCGACAGGGACGGGGCACAGATACGCAGTATTTT. Translated, it gives CSAHRQGRGTDTQYF. This chain links TRBV20-1 with TRBJ2-3; TRBD1 matches at 7 bases. Germline V gene data show CDR1 as DFQATT and CDR2 as SNEGSKA (reference sequence). Germline trimming cut 5 bases from V and 1 base from J; bases unmatched to any gene: 9. CDR3 length: 15 amino acids.

The rearrangement uses TRBV6-2 or TRBV6-3 and TRBJ2-1; unclear D gene. V lost 2 bases to trimming and J lost 3 bases, with 5 bases between them. CDR1 and CDR2 from the germline V gene are MNHEY and SVGEGT. The CDR3 has 13 residues. In DNA, the CDR3 is TGTGCCAGCAGTTACGGGGACTACAATGAGCAGTTCTTC. It specifies CASSYGDYNEQFF.

The chain employs TRBV7-3 and TRBJ2-5; D remains unclear. Trimming pared 1 base from V and 5 bases from J, leaving 11 bases between. The CDR3 sequence is 14 residues long. The V gene's germline CDR1 is SGHTA and CDR2 FQGTGA. CDR3 protein: CASSLNGLGETQYF. CDR3 nucleotide sequence: TGTGCCAGCAGCTTAAACGGTTTGGGGGAGACCCAGTACTTC.

This chain links TRBV5-1 with TRBJ2-3; tentative D call: TRBD2 (7 bases). The CDR3 contains 14 residues. V gave up 7 bases and J gave up 4 bases, with 16 bases separating them. The germline gives CDR1 SGHRS, CDR2 YFSETQ. For the CDR3, the DNA is TGCGCCAGCCAAAAGGGGGGGGGCGCAGATACGCAGTATTTT. Amino acids: CASQKGGGADTQYF.

V gene TRBV19 combines with J gene TRBJ2-2; unclear D gene. CDR1 is LNHDA and CDR2 is SQIVND in the germline V gene (reference sequence). V was pared by 7 bases and J by 4 bases, with 7 bases between. This CDR3 region has 12 residues. In DNA, the CDR3 is TGTGCCAGTACTTTCGGCACCGGGGAGCTGTTTTTT. It codes for CASTFGTGELFF.

This chain connects TRBV18 to TRBJ1-4, with 7 bases fitting TRBD1. Germline V gene sequence: CDR1 KGHSH, CDR2 LQKENI. Trimming cost V 2 bases and J 3 bases; bases outside gene matches: 15. The CDR3 contains 19 residues. The CDR3 sequence: CASSPAGQPDPEPNEKLFF. The CDR3 region has the DNA TGTGCCAGCTCACCAGCGGGACAGCCAGACCCAGAGCCTAATGAAAAACTGTTTTTT.

This rearrangement joins TRBV19 to TRBJ2-7; D remains unclear. The germline CDR1 and CDR2 sequences are LNHDA and SQIVND (reference sequence). V was cut by 4 bases and J by 4 bases, with 14 bases left in between. This CDR3 comprises 14 residues. CDR3 amino acids: CASSNQEIGYEQYF. The DNA of the CDR3 is TGTGCCAGTAGTAACCAGGAGATCGGGTACGAGCAGTACTTC.

The chain recombines TRBV5-4 with TRBJ1-1; tentative D call: TRBD1 (5 bases). Germline V gene lookup returns CDR1 SGHNT and CDR2 YYREEE (reference sequence). Trimming cost V 2 bases and J 0 bases, with 14 bases left between them. CDR3 length equals 16 residues. In DNA, the CDR3 is TGTGCCAGCAGCTTATCCCCGGGACGGCTGAACACTGAAGCTTTCTTT. Protein product: CASSLSPGRLNTEAFF. Using reference TRBV5-4 and TRBJ1-1 for the parts outside the CDR3, the full variable domain is ETGVTQSPTHLIKTRGQQVTLRCSSQSGHNTVSWYQQALGQGPQFIFQYYREEENGRGNFPPRFSGLQFPNYSSELNVNALELDDSALYLCASSLSPGRLNTEAFFGQGTRLTVV.